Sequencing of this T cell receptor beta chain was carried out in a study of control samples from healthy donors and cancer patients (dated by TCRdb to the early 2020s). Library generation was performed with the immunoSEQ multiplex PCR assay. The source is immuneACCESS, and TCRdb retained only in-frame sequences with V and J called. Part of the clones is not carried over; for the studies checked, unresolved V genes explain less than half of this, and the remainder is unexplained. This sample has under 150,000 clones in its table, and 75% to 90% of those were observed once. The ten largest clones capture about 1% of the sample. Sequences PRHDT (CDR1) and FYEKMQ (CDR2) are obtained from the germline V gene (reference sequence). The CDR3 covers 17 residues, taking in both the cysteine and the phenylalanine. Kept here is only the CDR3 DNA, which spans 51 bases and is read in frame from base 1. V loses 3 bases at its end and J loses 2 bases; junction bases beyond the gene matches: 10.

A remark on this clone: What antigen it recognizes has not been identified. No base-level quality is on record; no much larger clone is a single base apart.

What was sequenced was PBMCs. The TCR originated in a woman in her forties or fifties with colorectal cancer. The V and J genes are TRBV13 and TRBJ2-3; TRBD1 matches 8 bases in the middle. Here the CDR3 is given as CASSFSVTGAPTDTQYF. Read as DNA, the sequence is TGTGCCAGCAGCTTTTCGGTGACAGGGGCACCCACAGATACGCAGTATTTT.